Below, 21 T cell receptor beta chains from the same sample are listed, as sequenced in a study of a mutant IDH1 vaccine in newly diagnosed glioma. Time point denoted: week 5, during vaccination. Each dose of the vaccine consisted of 300 ug of mutant IDH1 20-mer peptide, with topical imiquimod. These receptors' antigens are unknown. Produced via immunoSEQ multiplex PCR; TCRdb's table is partial and in-frame only. The data show around 40,000 clones, 81% seen once. Sequencing was performed on PBMCs, taken from a glioma patient whose treatment included an IDH1 peptide vaccine. All receptors derive from a middle-aged man with glioma.

V usage is TRBV19 and J usage is TRBJ2-2, with 12 bases lining up with TRBD2. The CDR3 sequence is 16 residues long. Germline V lookup: CDR1 LNHDA, CDR2 SQIVND (reference sequence). Trimming took 5 bases from V and 11 from J; bases not matched to a gene: 12. In nucleotides, the CDR3 is TGTGCCAGTAGTGCGGCTAGCGGGGGGGCCCGGTATGAGCTGTTTTTT. It specifies CASSAASGGARYELFF.

The V gene is TRBV5-1, the J gene TRBJ2-7, with a possible D match to TRBD1 (5 bases). The germline V gene encodes CDR1 SGHRS and CDR2 YFSETQ. The germline V and J ends were trimmed by 4 bases and 5 bases, with 10 bases remaining between them. This CDR3 has 12 residues. CDR3: CASSETDNEQYF. The CDR3, as DNA: TGCGCCAGCAGCGAGACAGATAACGAGCAGTACTTC. Complete variable domain (other parts from reference TRBV5-1 and TRBJ2-7): KAGVTQTPRYLIKTRGQQVTLSCSPISGHRSVSWYQQTPGQGLQFLFEYFSETQRNKGNFPGRFSGRQFSNSRSEMNVSTLELGDSALYLCASSETDNEQYFGPGTRLTVT.

This clone appeared a few times. The rearrangement links TRBV19 to TRBJ1-1, with unresolved D. The CDR3 runs 13 residues. The V end was cut by 3 bases, the J end by 5 bases, with 10 bases between. The germline V gene encodes CDR1 LNHDA and CDR2 SQIVND (reference sequence). CDR3 nucleotides: TGTGCCAGTAGTATCTCGGGAACTACTGAAGCTTTCTTT. It translates to CASSISGTTEAFF.

The rearrangement uses TRBV18 and TRBJ1-2; D gene unclear. Germline-derived CDR1 and CDR2 are KGHSH and LQKENI. Trimming left V 3 bases short and J 6 bases short, with 14 bases between. This CDR3 is 14 amino acids long. CDR3 nucleotide sequence: TGTGCCAGCTCACCGCGAGCCAAGGAGGATGGCTACACCTTC. The encoded protein is CASSPRAKEDGYTF.

The gene calls are TRBV2 and TRBJ1-2, with a tentative D call TRBD1 (6 bases). Germline V CDR1 and CDR2: SNHLY, FYNNEI. V lost 6 bases and J lost 0, with 11 bases in between. This CDR3 contains 14 residues. The chain's CDR3 is CASRGTLSNYGYTF. In nucleotides, the CDR3 is TGTGCCAGCAGGGGGACACTTTCTAACTATGGCTACACCTTC.

The J gene is TRBJ2-7, the V gene TRBV5-1; D ambiguous. V was pared by 0 bases and J by 2 bases, with 9 bases between. This CDR3 contains 14 residues. Germline V gene data show CDR1 as SGHRS and CDR2 as YFSETQ. For the CDR3, the DNA is TGCGCCAGCAGCTTGGAGGCAGGTCCCTACGAGCAGTACTTC. Its protein product is CASSLEAGPYEQYF.

The chain recombines TRBV7-3 with TRBJ1-6; D not certain. CDR3 length: 15 amino acids. Deletions cut 2 bases from V and 7 bases from J, with 12 bases between. The germline V gene encodes CDR1 SGHTA and CDR2 FQGTGA. As DNA, the CDR3 is TGTGCCAGCAGCTTAGGGTCCGGCATCAATTCACCCCTCCACTTT. Translating it yields CASSLGSGINSPLHF. The complete variable domain, with remaining parts taken from reference TRBV7-3 and TRBJ1-6, reads GAGVSQTPSNKVTEKGKYVELRCDPISGHTALYWYRQSLGQGPEFLIYFQGTGAADDSGLPNDRFFAVRPEGSVSTLKIQRTERGDSAVYLCASSLGSGINSPLHFGNGTRLTVT.

Only a few counts were recorded for this clone. The rearrangement uses TRBV25-1 and TRBJ1-4; tentatively, D is TRBD1 (5 bases). Germline loops: CDR1 MGHDK, CDR2 SYGVNS. This CDR3 spans 17 amino acids. V lost 1 base and J 2 bases, leaving 14 bases between the germline ends. Here the CDR3 reads CASSELRRGRTNEKLFF. In DNA form, the CDR3 reads TGTGCCAGCAGTGAATTAAGAAGGGGAAGGACTAATGAAAAACTGTTTTTT.

V gene TRBV4-3 combines with J gene TRBJ1-2; D call uncertain. The CDR3 has 15 residues. From germline, CDR1 is LGHNA and CDR2 YSLEER. V dropped 0 bases and J dropped 0 bases, with 8 bases sitting between them. The CDR3 nucleotides are TGCGCCAGCAGCCAAGATCATGTCTCTAACTATGGCTACACCTTC. This codes for CASSQDHVSNYGYTF.

The chain couples TRBV7-9 to TRBJ2-1, with TRBD2 matching over 8 bases. This CDR3 comprises 15 residues. J was trimmed by 3 bases and V by 1 base; bases with no gene match: 2. Germline loops: CDR1 SEHNR, CDR2 FQNEAQ (reference sequence). The CDR3: CASSLVAGYYNEQFF. Written as DNA, the CDR3 is TGTGCCAGCAGCTTAGTAGCGGGGTACTACAATGAGCAGTTCTTC.

V usage is TRBV21-1 and J usage is TRBJ2-7; the listed D gene, TRBD2, was not tested against the DNA. TRBV21-1 is a listed pseudogene. This CDR3 has 15 residues. The CDR3 reads CASSKGGGRTYEQYF. In DNA, the CDR3 is TGTGCCAGCAGCAAAGGGGGGGGACGGACCTACGAGCAGTACTTC.

CDR3 residues: CASSAGAWNEQYF. CDR3 sequence (DNA): TGTGCCAGCAGCGCCGGGGCTTGGAACGAGCAGTACTTC. The chain is built from TRBV9 and TRBJ2-7; perhaps D is TRBD1 or TRBD2 (5 bases each). Germline CDR1 and CDR2: SGDLS and YYNGEE. V dropped 3 bases and J dropped 5 bases, with 12 bases sitting between them. The CDR3 sequence is 13 residues long.

V gene TRBV19 combines with J gene TRBJ1-1, with D possibly matching TRBD1 (5 bases). This CDR3 comprises 14 residues. In germline, CDR1 is LNHDA, CDR2 SQIVND (reference sequence). The V end lost 8 bases, the J end lost 7 bases, and 20 bases lay between the germline ends. DNA for the CDR3: TGTGCCAGTTCAGCGGGCCCCTGGGGGTTTGAAGCTTTCTTT. Translation gives CASSAGPWGFEAFF.

J is TRBJ1-4 and V is TRBV19, with D perhaps matching TRBD1 (5 bases). CDR3 length: 16 residues. Trimming removed 2 bases from V and 2 bases from J, with 12 bases in between. The germline CDR1 and CDR2 sequences are LNHDA and SQIVND (reference sequence). CDR3 in DNA: TGTGCCAGTAGTATACCGCAGGGAGGGACTAATGAAAAACTGTTTTTT. Protein product: CASSIPQGGTNEKLFF.

The chain carries TRBV9 and TRBJ1-1, with unresolved D. The V gene lost 0 bases and the J gene lost 0 bases, with 9 bases spanning the gap. CDR3 size: 15 residues. Germline V gene sequence: CDR1 SGDLS, CDR2 YYNGEE. In DNA, the CDR3 is TGTGCCAGCAGCGTAGACTCGGGGATGAACACTGAAGCTTTCTTT. Protein sequence: CASSVDSGMNTEAFF.

The chain links TRBV4-1 to TRBJ2-7, with 12 bases matching TRBD2. V was pared by 4 bases and J by 7 bases, with 2 bases of the junction left unmatched. This CDR3 region has 13 residues. The germline V gene encodes CDR1 MGHRA and CDR2 YSYEKL. The CDR3 DNA is TGCGCCAGCAGCCGGACTAGCGGGGAAGAGCAGTACTTC. It codes for CASSRTSGEEQYF.

This chain uses TRBV5-4 with TRBJ2-7, with a weak D call TRBD2 (6 bases). Trimming shortened V by 3 bases and J by 4 bases, and 14 bases separated the two germline ends. Germline-derived CDR1 and CDR2 are SGHNT and YYREEE (reference sequence). The CDR3 loop spans 14 amino acids. This CDR3 is CASSSVEGRYEQYF. The CDR3 coding sequence is TGTGCCAGCAGCTCCGTGGAGGGAAGGTACGAGCAGTACTTC. Together with reference TRBV5-4 and TRBJ2-7, the CDR3 gives the full variable domain: ETGVTQSPTHLIKTRGQQVTLRCSSQSGHNTVSWYQQALGQGPQFIFQYYREEENGRGNFPPRFSGLQFPNYSSELNVNALELDDSALYLCASSSVEGRYEQYFGPGTRLTVT.

Only a few counts were recorded for this clone. The rearrangement links TRBV7-9 to TRBJ1-6; D might be TRBD1 (5 bases). In germline, CDR1 is SEHNR, CDR2 FQNEAQ (reference sequence). V shed 3 bases and J shed 10 bases, with 13 bases lying between them. The CDR3 consists of 14 residues. This CDR3 is CASSLGRVRSPLHF. The CDR3 coding sequence is TGTGCCAGCAGCTTGGGCAGGGTCAGGTCACCCCTCCACTTT.

This rearrangement joins TRBV7-8 to TRBJ1-1, with 7 bases matching TRBD1. Trimming cost V 4 bases and J 6 bases; bases outside gene matches: 11. CDR1 SGHVS and CDR2 FQNEAQ come from the germline V gene. The CDR3 is made up of 15 amino acids. The CDR3 is CASSSRQGVIAEAFF. CDR3 DNA sequence: TGTGCCAGCAGCTCTCGACAGGGAGTTATCGCTGAAGCTTTCTTT.

V is TRBV11-2 and J is TRBJ2-3; 15 bases map to TRBD2. J lost 3 bases, V lost 5 bases, and 3 bases had no gene match. This CDR3 contains 16 residues. Per the germline V gene, CDR1 is SGHAT and CDR2 is FQNNGV. The CDR3: CASSAGTSGRTDTQYF. The CDR3 DNA follows: TGTGCCAGCAGCGCTGGGACTAGCGGGAGGACAGATACGCAGTATTTT.

The chain uses TRBV30 and TRBJ2-7; D uncertain. The CDR3 runs 13 residues. Germline V gene data show CDR1 as GTSNPN and CDR2 as SVGIG (reference sequence). Deletions cut 1 base from V and 6 bases from J, with 13 bases between. CDR3 residues: CAWSAQPSSEQYF. CDR3 DNA: TGTGCCTGGAGTGCTCAGCCCTCGTCCGAGCAGTACTTC.